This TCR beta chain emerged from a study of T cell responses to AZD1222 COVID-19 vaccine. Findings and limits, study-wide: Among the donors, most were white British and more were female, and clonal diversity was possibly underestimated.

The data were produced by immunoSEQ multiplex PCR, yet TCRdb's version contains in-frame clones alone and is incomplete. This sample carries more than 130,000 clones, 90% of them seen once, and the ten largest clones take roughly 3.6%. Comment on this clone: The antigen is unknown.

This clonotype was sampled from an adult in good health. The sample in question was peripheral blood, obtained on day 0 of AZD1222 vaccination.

Here the CDR3 reads CASSEVGGKGNTEAFF. In DNA form, the CDR3 reads TGTGCCAGCAGTGAAGTTGGCGGGAAAGGGAACACTGAAGCTTTCTTT. V gene TRBV2 combines with J gene TRBJ1-1; D ambiguous. The length of the CDR3 is 16 residues. The germline V gene has CDR1 SNHLY and CDR2 FYNNEI. V lost 1 base and J lost 1, with 13 bases in between.